Listed below are T cell receptor beta chains from one sample, sequenced in a study of cytomegalovirus exposure and HLA in healthy donors. The assay was immunoSEQ multiplex PCR, and TCRdb's table has in-frame clones only and misses some. The sample has 70,000 to 90,000 clones; 65% to 70% are singletons. Sample: PBMCs. All receptors come from a man aged 35 to 55 in good health and CMV-seropositive. CDR3s include the opening cysteine and the closing phenylalanine or tryptophan. The order of the fields is V gene, J gene, CDR3 length, clone size, D gene, CDR3 DNA, CDR3 protein. A D gene is named only where the DNA matches it firmly. Size tells how often a clone was seen (once, few, many) or the class of an expanded clone, and some rows leave it out.

V: TRBV19; J: TRBJ2-2; length: 17; size: few; D: TRBD2; DNA: TGTGCCATTCCCGGACTAGCGGGGGGCCCGAACACCGGGGAGCTGTTTTTT; CDR3: CAIPGLAGGPNTGELFF
V: TRBV5-1; J: TRBJ1-3; length: 16; size: .; D: .; DNA: TGCGCCAGCAGCTTGGGGACACCCAACTCTGGAAACACCATATATTTT; CDR3: CASSLGTPNSGNTIYF
V: TRBV7-2; J: TRBJ2-3; length: 14; size: .; D: TRBD2; DNA: TGTGCCAGCAGCCCACTAGCGGGGGGGTCTCAGCAGTATTTT; CDR3: CASSPLAGGSQQYF
V: TRBV7-9; J: TRBJ2-7; length: 18; size: .; D: TRBD2; DNA: TGTGCCAGCAGCTTCGGACTAGCGGGGGCCATTCTCTCCTACGAGCAGTACTTC; CDR3: CASSFGLAGAILSYEQYF
V: TRBV10-3; J: TRBJ1-1; length: 13; size: .; D: .; DNA: TGTGCCATCAGTGATTCAGTGAACACTGAAGCTTTCTTT; CDR3: CAISDSVNTEAFF
V: TRBV7-6; J: TRBJ1-6; length: 14; size: .; D: .; DNA: TGTGCCAGCAGCTTATTGGGCCTCGATTCACCCCTCCACTTT; CDR3: CASSLLGLDSPLHF
V: TRBV5-1; J: TRBJ2-7; length: 14; size: .; D: .; DNA: TGCGCCAGCAGCCCACAGGGAGACACCTACGAGCAGTACTTC; CDR3: CASSPQGDTYEQYF
V: TRBV2; J: TRBJ1-1; length: 13; size: .; D: TRBD1; DNA: TGTGCCAGCAGGAGGACAGGGAACACTGAAGCTTTCTTT; CDR3: CASRRTGNTEAFF
V: TRBV5-4; J: TRBJ1-1; length: 15; size: .; D: TRBD1; DNA: TGTGCCAGCAGCATCGGACAGGGGGGCTTGGGTGAAGCTTTCTTT; CDR3: CASSIGQGGLGEAFF
V: TRBV2; J: TRBJ2-5; length: 15; size: .; D: .; DNA: TGTGCCAGCAATCAAGGGGAGGGGGAGGCGGAGACCCAGTACTTC; CDR3: CASNQGEGEAETQYF
V: TRBV7-6; J: TRBJ1-6; length: 13; size: .; D: TRBD1; DNA: TGTGCCAGCAGCTTAGCGACAGGGTCAGCCCTCCATTTT; CDR3: CASSLATGSALHF
V: TRBV11-2; J: TRBJ2-2; length: 13; size: .; D: .; DNA: TGTGCCAGCAGCTTAAGCGCAACCGGGGAGCTGTTTTTT; CDR3: CASSLSATGELFF
V: TRBV11-2; J: TRBJ1-5; length: 12; size: .; D: TRBD1; DNA: TGTGCCAGCACGACAGGGGATCAGCCCCAGCATTTT; CDR3: CASTTGDQPQHF
V: TRBV19; J: TRBJ2-3; length: 13; size: .; D: .; DNA: TGTGCCAGTCTGGACAGTTTGCGTGATACGCAGTATTTT; CDR3: CASLDSLRDTQYF
V: TRBV5-1; J: TRBJ1-5; length: 15; size: once; D: TRBD1; DNA: TGCGCCAGCAGCTTTACAGGGGGTAGCAATCAGCCCCAGCATTTT; CDR3: CASSFTGGSNQPQHF
V: TRBV6-6; J: TRBJ1-1; length: 14; size: few; D: .; DNA: TGTGCCAGCAGTTACTCGCTAGGGGCCACTGAAGCTTTCTTT; CDR3: CASSYSLGATEAFF
V: TRBV6-1; J: TRBJ1-6; length: 16; size: .; D: .; DNA: TGTGCCAGCAGTGAAGACCCCGCGGTACAGGGATCACCCCTCCACTTT; CDR3: CASSEDPAVQGSPLHF
V: TRBV19; J: TRBJ1-4; length: 14; size: .; D: .; DNA: TGTGCCAGTCAACCCGGGATCAAAAATGAAAAACTGTTTTTT; CDR3: CASQPGIKNEKLFF
V: TRBV5-4; J: TRBJ2-3; length: 13; size: .; D: TRBD1; DNA: TGTGCCAGCAGCTTGAGGACAGGGGGTACGCAGTATTTT; CDR3: CASSLRTGGTQYF
V: TRBV7-2; J: TRBJ2-2; length: 14; size: .; D: .; DNA: TGTGCCAGCAGCTTGGGACTTAACACCGGGGAGCTGTTTTTT; CDR3: CASSLGLNTGELFF
V: TRBV28; J: TRBJ2-2; length: 15; size: .; D: .; DNA: TGTGCCAGCAGCCTCTGGACAGCGAACACCGGGGAGCTGTTTTTT; CDR3: CASSLWTANTGELFF
V: TRBV6-5; J: TRBJ2-3; length: 13; size: .; D: .; DNA: TGTGCCAGCACGAACGGGGGCACAGATACGCAGTATTTT; CDR3: CASTNGGTDTQYF
V: TRBV6-1; J: TRBJ1-2; length: 17; size: few; D: TRBD1; DNA: TGTGCCAGCAGTGAAGCACGGACAGGGGGCTTACTCTATGGCTACACCTTC; CDR3: CASSEARTGGLLYGYTF
V: TRBV18; J: TRBJ2-7; length: 14; size: .; D: .; DNA: TGTGCCAGCTCACCAACAGGGCCACGGAACGAGCAGTACTTC; CDR3: CASSPTGPRNEQYF
V: TRBV6-4; J: TRBJ1-5; length: 14; size: .; D: .; DNA: TGTGCCAGCAGTGACGAGTATAGCAATCAGCCCCAGCATTTT; CDR3: CASSDEYSNQPQHF
V: TRBV9; J: TRBJ2-7; length: 14; size: .; D: .; DNA: TGTGCCAGCAGCGTAGGGCTAGGAGGGAACGAGCAGTACTTC; CDR3: CASSVGLGGNEQYF
V: TRBV2; J: TRBJ2-4; length: 12; size: few; D: .; DNA: TGTGCCAGCAGTGAAGGGACAGTTACTCAGTACTTC; CDR3: CASSEGTVTQYF
V: TRBV18; J: TRBJ1-5; length: 15; size: .; D: TRBD1; DNA: TGTGCCAGCTCACGGGGACAGGGTGATATTCAGCCCCAGCATTTT; CDR3: CASSRGQGDIQPQHF
V: TRBV29-1; J: TRBJ1-4; length: 13; size: few; D: .; DNA: TGCAGCGCCTTTTTGGGGGGTAGCGAAAAACTGTTTTTT; CDR3: CSAFLGGSEKLFF
V: TRBV5-1; J: TRBJ2-7; length: 14; size: .; D: TRBD1; DNA: TGCGCCAGCAGCCCGGACAGGGAAGGCTACGAGCAGTACTTC; CDR3: CASSPDREGYEQYF
V: TRBV7-3; J: TRBJ1-6; length: 14; size: .; D: TRBD1; DNA: TGTGCCAGCAGCTTATCGGACAGGGGGACACCCCTCCACTTT; CDR3: CASSLSDRGTPLHF
V: TRBV5-5; J: TRBJ1-2; length: 13; size: .; D: .; DNA: TGTGCCAGCAGCTTGTTGGGAGGCTATGGCTACACCTTC; CDR3: CASSLLGGYGYTF
V: TRBV19; J: TRBJ2-7; length: 16; size: .; D: TRBD1; DNA: TGTGCCAGTAGTCCCTCTGGACAGGGGGGAACCTACGAGCAGTACTTC; CDR3: CASSPSGQGGTYEQYF
V: TRBV18; J: TRBJ2-7; length: 17; size: .; D: .; DNA: TGTGCCAGCTCGGAGGGACTTTTGCGCCCCCCTCATTGGGAGCAGTACTTC; CDR3: CASSEGLLRPPHWEQYF
V: TRBV7-2; J: TRBJ2-7; length: 15; size: .; D: TRBD2; DNA: TGTGCCAGCAGCTTACAAGGACTAGGACGTTACGAGCAGTACTTC; CDR3: CASSLQGLGRYEQYF
V: TRBV7-9; J: TRBJ1-5; length: 14; size: .; D: .; DNA: TGTGCCAGCAGCGTGGGGGGACGGGATCAGCCCCAGCATTTT; CDR3: CASSVGGRDQPQHF
V: TRBV7-9; J: TRBJ1-3; length: 14; size: .; D: .; DNA: TGTGCCAGCAGCGGAGAGAGCTCTGGAAACACCATATATTTT; CDR3: CASSGESSGNTIYF
V: TRBV2; J: TRBJ1-2; length: 13; size: .; D: .; DNA: TGTGCCAGCAGTCCGAACAGGGAGCATGGCTACACCTTC; CDR3: CASSPNREHGYTF
V: TRBV7-9; J: TRBJ2-7; length: 12; size: .; D: .; DNA: TGTGCCAGCAGCTTAGGGCGGGTCGAGCAGTACTTC; CDR3: CASSLGRVEQYF
V: TRBV7-2; J: TRBJ2-3; length: 15; size: few; D: TRBD2; DNA: TGTGCCACAGCGGGGGGTCTGACTAGCACAGATACGCAGTATTTT; CDR3: CATAGGLTSTDTQYF
V: TRBV5-1; J: TRBJ1-5; length: 15; size: few; D: .; DNA: TGCGCCAGCAGCCCGGAGGGCGGTGGCAATCAGCCCCAGCATTTT; CDR3: CASSPEGGGNQPQHF
V: TRBV28; J: TRBJ1-6; length: 16; size: .; D: TRBD1; DNA: TGTGCCAGCAGTTTATTCGGGACAGCGACTAATTCACCCCTCCACTTT; CDR3: CASSLFGTATNSPLHF